Listed below are T cell receptor beta chains from one sample, sequenced in a study of T cell repertoires in cytomegalovirus infection. TCRdb reanalysed the reads using MiXCR and keeps one entry per CDR3 protein. This sample has a few hundred thousand distinct CDR3 sequences, with almost 40% found just once. Their antigen targets remain unknown. This specimen was cultured PBMCs, taken from culture after CMV antigen stimulation. The receptors shown here come from a human donor in good health (CMV status not recorded). Some clones in this sample may be carry-over from other donors' samples. Both conserved end residues are part of each CDR3. D genes are given only for firm matches. A clone size is listed for some rows: how often the clone was seen (once, few, many), or a class if it is expanded.

v_gene	abundance	d_gene	j_gene	CDR3nt	CDR3aa
TRBV7-4	.	TRBD1	TRBJ2-5	TGTGCCAGCAGCTTAAAAGGGGGCTCGGAGACCCAGTACTTC	CASSLKGGSETQYF
TRBV27	few	.	TRBJ2-1	TGTGCCAGCAGTTTAGTAATCTACAATGAGCAGTTCTTC	CASSLVIYNEQFF
TRBV18	.	.	TRBJ2-7	TGTGCCAGCTCACCACGACTGGCAGGGAACTACGAGCGGTACTTC	CASSPRLAGNYERYF
TRBV6-5	.	TRBD1	TRBJ2-7	TGTGCCAGCAGTTACCAAAACAGGGGTGGTGTGGAGCAGTACTTC	CASSYQNRGGVEQYF
TRBV10-3	few	TRBD1	TRBJ2-1	TGTGCCATCAGTGAGGGCGAACCGGGACAGGGGTACTATGAGCAGTTCTTC	CAISEGEPGQGYYEQFF
TRBV5-6	.	.	TRBJ2-7	TGTGCCAGCAGCTTGAGGGCCACCGAGCAGTACTTC	CASSLRATEQYF
TRBV7-8	few	.	TRBJ1-2	TGTGCCAGCAGCCGCCCGGGGCCTAACTATGGCTACACCTTC	CASSRPGPNYGYTF
TRBV6-6	.	TRBD1	TRBJ2-2	TGTGCCAGCACCCCTGGGGGACAGGCTGTTGGCACCGGGGAGCTGTTTTTT	CASTPGGQAVGTGELFF
TRBV7-6	few	TRBD2	TRBJ2-7	TGTGCCAGCAGCTTAGAGGGCATATCGGGGGGCGAGCAGTACTTC	CASSLEGISGGEQYF
TRBV6-2/TRBV6-3	few	TRBD1	TRBJ1-5	TGTGCCAGCACTCAAGGGACAGCGGATCAGCCCCAGCATTTT	CASTQGTADQPQHF
TRBV29-1	.	TRBD2	TRBJ2-7	TGCAGCGTTGTGGCTAGCGGGAGAGGTTTGGGTGAGCAGTACTTC	CSVVASGRGLGEQYF
TRBV7-2	.	.	TRBJ2-3	TGTGCCAGCAGCTTAGCGAAACGTCTGGTGGATACGCAGTATTTT	CASSLAKRLVDTQYF
TRBV15	.	.	TRBJ1-1	TGTGCCACCAGCAGAGACAGGGTGGACACTGAAGCTTTCTTT	CATSRDRVDTEAFF
TRBV7-9	.	.	TRBJ2-4	TGTGCCAGCAGCTTAGTATCAGCGAAACAAGCCAAAAACATTCAGTACTTC	CASSLVSAKQAKNIQYF
TRBV7-9	few	.	TRBJ2-7	TGTGCCAGCAGCTTAGTTCCTCACGCCTACGAGCAGTACTTC	CASSLVPHAYEQYF
TRBV5-5	.	.	TRBJ1-2	TGTGCCAGCAGCCCGGGACCGAGTAACTATGGCTACACCTTC	CASSPGPSNYGYTF
TRBV19	.	.	TRBJ1-5	TGTGCCAGTAGTATAAGGAATAATCAGCCCCAGCATTTT	CASSIRNNQPQHF
TRBV5-6	.	.	TRBJ2-2	TGTGCCAGCAGCTTGGATTTAAGGTCGGGGACCGGAACGACCGGGGAGCTGTTTTTT	CASSLDLRSGTGTTGELFF
TRBV7-8	.	.	TRBJ1-1	TGTGCCAGCAGCTTAGGGAGCGGGGGGAACACTGAAGCTTTCTTT	CASSLGSGGNTEAFF
TRBV7-9	.	.	TRBJ2-5	TGTGCCAGCAGCTTATTGACGAGAGAAGAGACCCAGTACTTC	CASSLLTREETQYF
TRBV7-9	.	.	TRBJ2-3	TGTGCCAGCAGCTTAGGTTCTTTTAAGATGACGGGGGATACGCAGTATTTT	CASSLGSFKMTGDTQYF
TRBV11-2	.	.	TRBJ1-1	TGTGCCAGCAGCTTAGGGTCTTTCGCGGATGAAGCTTTCTTT	CASSLGSFADEAFF
TRBV12-3/TRBV12-4	.	TRBD1	TRBJ2-2	TGTGCCAGCAGCCCGGGACAGACCACCGGGGAGCTGTTTTTT	CASSPGQTTGELFF